A single sample is the source of the 9 T cell receptor beta chains below, sequenced in a study of a mutant IDH1 vaccine in newly diagnosed glioma. The antigens of these receptors remain unknown. Generated by immunoSEQ multiplex PCR, the TCRdb table keeps only in-frame clones and is missing some. The data contain roughly 30,000 clones, roughly 80% of them singletons. The time point here: week 47, end of study. In every dose of vaccine, 300 ug of mutant IDH1 20-mer peptide was given alongside topical imiquimod. This material consisted of PBMCs, taken from a glioma patient whose treatment included an IDH1 peptide vaccine. The source is a young man with glioma.

This chain connects TRBV5-1 to TRBJ1-3, with TRBD1 as a possible D gene (5 bases). Trimming shortened V by 0 bases and J by 0 bases, and 10 bases separated the two germline ends. There are 16 residues in the CDR3. Germline V gene data show CDR1 as SGHRS and CDR2 as YFSETQ. The CDR3 spells CASSLGTHHSGNTIYF. The CDR3 DNA is TGCGCCAGCAGCTTGGGGACACACCACTCTGGAAACACCATATATTTT.

The chain couples TRBV5-1 to TRBJ1-1; D is possibly TRBD1 (6 bases). Germline V gene lookup returns CDR1 SGHRS and CDR2 YFSETQ. The V gene lost 4 bases and the J gene lost 4 bases, with 14 bases spanning the gap. The CDR3 runs 14 residues. This chain's CDR3 is CASSPRQGSTEAFF. The DNA for the CDR3 is TGCGCCAGCAGCCCTCGGCAGGGGTCCACTGAAGCTTTCTTT.

The V and J genes are TRBV30 and TRBJ2-5; 7 positions match TRBD2. The J call may be in error: the DNA end matches TRBJ2-7 better. Germline V gene lookup returns CDR1 GTSNPN and CDR2 SVGIG (reference sequence). This CDR3 is 13 amino acids long. For the CDR3, the DNA is TGTGCCTGGGAAGGGACTAACTCCTACGAGCAGTACTTC. Translation: CAWEGTNSYEQYF.

The rearrangement links TRBV7-2 to TRBJ1-1, with 7 positions matching TRBD1. The J segment lost 1 base and the V segment lost 4 bases, leaving 3 bases of the junction unmatched. CDR1 is SGHTA and CDR2 is FQGNSA in the germline V gene. The CDR3 totals 14 residues. The CDR3 DNA reads TGTGCCAGCAGCTGGGGACAGACGAACACTGAAGCTTTCTTT. It encodes CASSWGQTNTEAFF. The full variable domain, its missing parts supplied by reference TRBV7-2 and TRBJ1-1, is GAGVSQSPSNKVTEKGKDVELRCDPISGHTALYWYRQSLGQGLEFLIYFQGNSAPDKSGLPSDRFSAERTGGSVSTLTIQRTQQEDSAVYLCASSWGQTNTEAFFGQGTRLTVV.

In its sample, this clone was seen once. The chain couples TRBV13 to TRBJ2-7, with 14 bases aligning to TRBD2. This CDR3 is built from 16 residues. Per the germline V gene, CDR1 is PRHDT and CDR2 is FYEKMQ (reference sequence). After removal of 4 bases from V and 2 bases from J, the junction contained 4 bases not matched to a gene. CDR3 loop: CASSSSGLAGAYEQYF. CDR3 nucleotide sequence: TGTGCCAGCAGCTCCTCGGGACTAGCGGGAGCCTACGAGCAGTACTTC.

This rearrangement joins TRBV15 to TRBJ2-1; D remains ambiguous. This CDR3 region has 15 residues. Between the trimmed V and J ends, which lost 3 bases and 0 bases, there was a span of 9 bases. CDR1 is LNHNV and CDR2 is YYDKDF in the germline V gene (reference sequence). Written as DNA, the CDR3 is TGTGCCACCAGCAGTGGGCGAAGCTCCTACAATGAGCAGTTCTTC. It is translated as CATSSGRSSYNEQFF.

V gene TRBV28 combines with J gene TRBJ1-2; TRBD1 might be the D (5 bases). Germline-derived CDR1 and CDR2 are MDHEN and SYDVKM. Between the trimmed V and J ends, which lost 5 bases and 7 bases, there was a span of 11 bases. The CDR3 covers 12 residues. The CDR3 loop is CASSPQARGYTF. The DNA of the CDR3 is TGTGCCAGCAGTCCACAGGCGCGTGGCTACACCTTC.

The chain couples TRBV5-5 to TRBJ2-7, with no clear D. From germline, CDR1 is SGHKS and CDR2 YYEKEE (reference sequence). V was trimmed by 0 bases and J by 2 bases, leaving 12 bases between them. CDR3 length: 15 amino acids. The CDR3 DNA sequence: TGTGCCAGCAGCTTGGGGGTGGATAGGACCTACGAGCAGTACTTC. Residues: CASSLGVDRTYEQYF.

This chain uses TRBV9 with TRBJ1-3, with TRBD1 identical over 7 bases. This CDR3 comprises 15 residues. CDR1 and CDR2 (germline): SGDLS, YYNGEE. J gave up 5 bases and V 4 bases, and 9 bases lay outside the gene matches. The CDR3 nucleotides read TGTGCCAGCAGCCCCGATACAGGGGCCCGAAACACCATATATTTT. This sequence encodes CASSPDTGARNTIYF.